This T cell receptor beta chain is from a study of beta chain features in type 1 diabetes. Sorted cells reached over 95% purity in every population. Investigators reverse transcribed all isolated RNA, so they sequenced expressed TCRB transcripts. Assay used: immunoSEQ multiplex PCR; TCRdb lists only in-frame clones, some missing. Among around 45,000 clones listed, around 40% were seen once. This clone was observed a few times. What it recognizes is unknown. V lost 3 bases to trimming and J lost 6 bases, with 15 bases between them. The CDR3 runs 15 residues. Looked up from germline, CDR1 is SGDLS and CDR2 is YYNGEE. Study findings and constraints: People with Type 1 diabetes carried modestly yet significantly shorter TCRB CDR3s in all four CD4+ subsets.

Input material: stem cell memory CD4+ T cells from blood. The sequence came from a man under 40 with type 1 diabetes. The rearrangement joins TRBV9 to TRBJ2-2, with D possibly being TRBD1 (6 bases). The chain's CDR3 is CASSASGARAGELFF. The DNA for the CDR3 is TGTGCCAGCAGCGCCTCAGGGGCGCGGGCCGGGGAGCTGTTTTTT.